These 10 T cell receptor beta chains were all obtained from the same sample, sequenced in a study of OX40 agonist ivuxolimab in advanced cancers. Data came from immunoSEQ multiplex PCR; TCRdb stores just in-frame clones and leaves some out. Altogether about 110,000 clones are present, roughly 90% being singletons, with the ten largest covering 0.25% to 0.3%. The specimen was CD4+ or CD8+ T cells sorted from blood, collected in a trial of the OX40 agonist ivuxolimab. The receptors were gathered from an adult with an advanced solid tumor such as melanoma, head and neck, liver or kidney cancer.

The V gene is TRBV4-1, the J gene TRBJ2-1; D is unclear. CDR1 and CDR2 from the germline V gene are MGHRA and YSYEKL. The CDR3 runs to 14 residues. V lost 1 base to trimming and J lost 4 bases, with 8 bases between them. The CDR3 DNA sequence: TGCGCCAGCAGCCAAGTGGGCTCTTACAATGAGCAGTTCTTC. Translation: CASSQVGSYNEQFF.

The CDR3 protein is CASSVGPGPMNTEAFF. The CDR3 coding sequence is TGTGCCAGCAGCGTAGGACCAGGGCCGATGAACACTGAAGCTTTCTTT. This chain connects TRBV9 to TRBJ1-1; maybe TRBD1 (5 bases). Germline V lookup: CDR1 SGDLS, CDR2 YYNGEE. The CDR3 consists of 16 residues. V shed 0 bases and J shed 0 bases, with 12 bases lying between them.

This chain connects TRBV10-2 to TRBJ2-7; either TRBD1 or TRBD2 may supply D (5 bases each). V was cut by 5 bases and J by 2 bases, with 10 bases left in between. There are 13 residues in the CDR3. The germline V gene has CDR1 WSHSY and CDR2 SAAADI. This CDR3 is CASSWGSPYEQYF. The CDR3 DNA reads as TGCGCCAGCAGTTGGGGGAGCCCCTACGAGCAGTACTTC.

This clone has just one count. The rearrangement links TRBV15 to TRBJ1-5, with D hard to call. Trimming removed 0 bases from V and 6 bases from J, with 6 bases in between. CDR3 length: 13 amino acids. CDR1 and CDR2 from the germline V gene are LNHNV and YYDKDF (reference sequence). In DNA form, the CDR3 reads TGTGCCACCAGCAGAGATCAAAGTCAGCCCCAGCATTTT. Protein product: CATSRDQSQPQHF. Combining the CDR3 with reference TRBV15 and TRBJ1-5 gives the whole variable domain DAMVIQNPRYQVTQFGKPVTLSCSQTLNHNVMYWYQQKSSQAPKLLFHYYDKDFNNEADTPDNFQSRRPNTSFCFLDIRSPGLGDTAMYLCATSRDQSQPQHFGDGTRLSIL.

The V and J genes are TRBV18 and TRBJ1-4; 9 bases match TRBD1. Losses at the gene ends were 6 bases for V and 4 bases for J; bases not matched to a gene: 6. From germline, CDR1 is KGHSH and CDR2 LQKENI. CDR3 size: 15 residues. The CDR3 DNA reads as TGTGCCAGCTCGATTTCGACAGGGGGTAATGAAAAACTGTTTTTT. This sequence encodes CASSISTGGNEKLFF.

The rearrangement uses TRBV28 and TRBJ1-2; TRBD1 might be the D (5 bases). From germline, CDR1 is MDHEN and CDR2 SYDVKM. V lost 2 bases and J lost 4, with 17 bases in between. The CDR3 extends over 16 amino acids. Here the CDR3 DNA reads TGTGCCAGCAGTTTAGGTCGATATGGGGCTAGCTATGGCTACACCTTC. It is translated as CASSLGRYGASYGYTF.

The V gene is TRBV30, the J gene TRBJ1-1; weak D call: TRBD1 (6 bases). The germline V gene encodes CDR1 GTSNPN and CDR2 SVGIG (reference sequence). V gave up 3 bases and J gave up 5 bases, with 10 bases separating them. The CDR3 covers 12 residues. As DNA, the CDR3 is TGTGCCTGGAGAGTCAGGGGTACTGAAGCTTTCTTT. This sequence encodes CAWRVRGTEAFF.

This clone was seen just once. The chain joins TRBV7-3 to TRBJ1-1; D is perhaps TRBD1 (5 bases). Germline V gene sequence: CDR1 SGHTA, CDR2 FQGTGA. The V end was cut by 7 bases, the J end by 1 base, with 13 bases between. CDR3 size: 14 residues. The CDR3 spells CASTPGPANTEAFF. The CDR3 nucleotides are TGTGCCAGCACCCCGGGACCGGCGAACACTGAAGCTTTCTTT.

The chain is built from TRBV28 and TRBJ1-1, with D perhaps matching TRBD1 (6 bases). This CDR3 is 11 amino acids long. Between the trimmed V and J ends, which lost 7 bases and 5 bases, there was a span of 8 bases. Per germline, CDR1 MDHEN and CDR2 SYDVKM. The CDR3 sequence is CASTQGTEAFF. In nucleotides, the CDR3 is TGTGCCAGCACCCAGGGGACTGAAGCTTTCTTT.

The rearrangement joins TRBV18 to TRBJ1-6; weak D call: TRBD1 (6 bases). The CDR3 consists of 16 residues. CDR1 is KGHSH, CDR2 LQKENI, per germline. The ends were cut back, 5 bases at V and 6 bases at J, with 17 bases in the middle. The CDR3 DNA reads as TGTGCCAGCTCAGGGGACATCGGTGGACGTAATTCACCCCTCCACTTT. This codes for CASSGDIGGRNSPLHF.